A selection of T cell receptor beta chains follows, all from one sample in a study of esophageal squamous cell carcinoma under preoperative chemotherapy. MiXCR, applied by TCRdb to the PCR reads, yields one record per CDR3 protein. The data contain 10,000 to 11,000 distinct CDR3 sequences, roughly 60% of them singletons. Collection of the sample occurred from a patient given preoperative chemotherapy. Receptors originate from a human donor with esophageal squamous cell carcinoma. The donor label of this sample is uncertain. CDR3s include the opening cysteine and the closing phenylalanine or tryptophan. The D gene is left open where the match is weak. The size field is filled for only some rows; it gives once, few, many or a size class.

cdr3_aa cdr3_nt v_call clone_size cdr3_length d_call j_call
CVSSDSGVSAKNTQYF TGTGTGAGCAGCGACTCGGGGGTGAGCGCCAAAAACACGCAGTATTTT TRBV6-5 . 16 . TRBJ2-3
CASSEYSISYEQFF TGTGCCAGCAGTGAGTACTCGATCTCCTACGAGCAGTTCTTC TRBV6-1 . 14 . TRBJ2-1
CASSHLGQGGTEAFF TGCGCCAGCAGCCACCTGGGACAGGGGGGCACTGAAGCTTTCTTT TRBV4-1 . 15 TRBD1 TRBJ1-1
CASSDPPGEQYF TGCGCCAGCAGTGATCCCCCGGGGGAGCAGTACTTC TRBV10-2 . 12 . TRBJ2-7
CASRVSGGGNQETQYF TGTGCCAGCAGGGTGAGCGGGGGGGGTAACCAAGAGACGCAGTATTTC TRBV27 . 16 TRBD2 TRBJ2-5
CAGSLDEGSQYF TGTGCCGGCAGCTTAGATGAGGGGAGTCAGTACTTC TRBV7-2 . 12 . TRBJ2-4
CASSESGGIETQYF TGTGCCAGCAGTGAGTCAGGGGGCATAGAGACCCAGTACTTC TRBV6-1 . 14 TRBD1 TRBJ2-5
CASSYQDTGELFF TGTGCCAGCAGTTACCAGGACACCGGGGAGCTGTTTTTT TRBV6-5 many 13 . TRBJ2-2
CASSFIVRADEQFF TGTGCCAGCAGCTTCATCGTTAGAGCAGATGAGCAGTTCTTC TRBV5-6 . 14 . TRBJ2-1
CASSRLDQETQYF TGTGCCAGCAGCCGACTAGACCAAGAGACCCAGTACTTC TRBV7-3 . 13 . TRBJ2-5
CEGCANSGELFF TGTGAGGGCTGTGCCAACTCCGGGGAGCTGTTTTTC TRBV10-3 once 12 . TRBJ2-2
CASWVSSNEQYF TGTGCCAGCTGGGTCAGCTCCAATGAGCAGTACTTT TRBV6-1 . 12 . TRBJ2-3
CASIMGGGTDTQYF TGTGCCAGCATCATGGGGGGGGGCACAGATACGCAGTATTTT TRBV6-1 once 14 TRBD2 TRBJ2-3
CASSYSSRGGRTHQLF TGTGCCAGCAGTTACAGTTCCCGGGGGGGCAGGACCCATCAACTCTTC TRBV6-5 . 16 TRBD2 TRBJ2-1
CASSYSSGTGELFF TGTGCCAGCAGTTACTCGTCGGGAACCGGGGAGCTGTTTTTT TRBV6-5 . 14 . TRBJ2-2
CASSLYRAFLETQYF TGTGCCAGCAGTTTGTACAGGGCATTTTTGGAGACCCAGTACTTC TRBV6-5 once 15 . TRBJ2-5
CASSKYDINEQYF TGTGCCAGCAGCAAATACGACATAAACGAGCAGTACTTC TRBV7-2 . 13 . TRBJ2-7
CASSSWEFSTETQYF TGTGCCAGCAGCTCCTGGGAGTTTAGCACAGAGACGCAGTATTTC TRBV11-2 . 15 . TRBJ2-3
CASGGGGGGDKDTQYF TGTGCCAGCGGGGGGGGTGGAGGGGGAGACAAAGATACCCAGTATTTT TRBV6-1 . 16 . TRBJ2-3
CASSHKATQYF TGTGCCAGCAGCCACAAAGCTACCCAGTACTTC TRBV14 few 11 . TRBJ2-5
CAASGGTYPETQYF TGCGCGGCGTCCGGGGGGACCTACCCAGAGACGCAGTATTTC TRBV10-2 . 14 TRBD2 TRBJ2-3
CASSESLAGDEQFF TGTGCCAGCAGTGAAAGCCTAGCGGGAGACGAGCAGTTCTTC TRBV6-1 . 14 TRBD2 TRBJ2-1
CASSPRQGLYEQYF TGTGCCAGCAGCCCCCGCCAGGGTCTCTACGAGCAGTACTTC TRBV6-1 . 14 . TRBJ2-7
CASSEFIRGDEQFF TGTGCCAGCAGTGAATTTATCCGAGGAGATGAGCAGTTCTTC TRBV6-1 . 14 . TRBJ2-1
CARGYANTGELFF TGTGCCAGGGGCTATGCGAACACCGGGGAGCTGTTTTTT TRBV6-1 . 13 . TRBJ2-2
CASRQGEYGYTF TGTGCCAGCAGGCAGGGGGAGTATGGCTACACCTTC TRBV6-1 . 12 TRBD1 TRBJ1-2
CASSYSAGSSGANVLTF TGTGCCAGCAGTTATTCCGCGGGTAGCTCTGGGGCCAACGTCCTGACTTTC TRBV6-5 . 17 . TRBJ2-6
CASSEAAGGPQEQFF TGTGCCAGCAGTGAAGCCGCGGGAGGGCCGCAGGAGCAGTTTTTT TRBV6-1 . 15 TRBD2 TRBJ2-1
CASSLGQYQETQYF TGTGCCAGCAGCTTGGGACAGTACCAAGAGACCCAGTACTTC TRBV11-3 . 14 TRBD1 TRBJ2-5
CASSYPGLAGDYNEQFF TGTGCCAGCAGTTACCCGGGACTAGCGGGAGACTACAATGAGCAGTTCTTC TRBV6-5 . 17 TRBD2 TRBJ2-1
CASSGTGKNIQYF TGTGCCAGCTCCGGGACAGGGAAAAACATTCAGTACTTC TRBV12-3/TRBV12-4 . 13 TRBD1 TRBJ2-4
CASSQGTSVRSYNEQYF TGTGCCAGCAGCCAAGGGACTAGCGTCCGCTCCTACAATGAGCAGTACTTC TRBV14 . 17 TRBD2 TRBJ2-7
CASTAGEGDRGPETQYF TGTGCCAGCACGGCGGGTGAGGGGGACCGAGGCCCAGAGACCCAGTATTTC TRBV6-1 . 17 . TRBJ2-5
CASSLSGTSGYFSSYEQYF TGTGCCAGCAGTTTATCCGGGACTAGCGGGTACTTTAGCTCCTACGAGCAGTACTTC TRBV27 . 19 TRBD2 TRBJ2-7
CASSREGGGGETQYF TGTGCCAGCAGCCGGGAGGGCGGAGGAGGGGAGACCCAGTACTTC TRBV7-2 . 15 TRBD2 TRBJ2-5
CASAEFGGRDTETQYF TGTGCCAGCGCGGAATTTGGGGGACGCGACACAGAGACGCAGTATTTT TRBV6-1 . 16 . TRBJ2-3
CASSLGRQNYEQYF TGTGCCAGCAGCTTAGGAAGGCAGAACTACGAGCAGTACTTC TRBV7-2 . 14 . TRBJ2-7
CASSTTGIVREQFF TGTGCCAGCAGTACAACCGGCATCGTTCGTGAGCAGTTCTTC TRBV6-1 . 14 . TRBJ2-1
CASNTGTSRATQYF TGTGCCAGCAACACAGGGACTAGCAGGGCGACCCAGTACTTC TRBV6-1 . 14 TRBD2 TRBJ2-5
CASRAGGQETQFF TGTGCCAGCAGGGCCGGGGGCCAAGAGACCCAGTTCTTC TRBV6-1 medium-sized 13 . TRBJ2-1
CASSSGTAAYEQYF TGTGCCAGCAGTAGCGGGACAGCAGCCTACGAGCAGTACTTC TRBV6-1 . 14 . TRBJ2-7
CASSSRDRANEQYF TGTGCCAGCAGCTCCCGGGACCGGGCCAATGAGCAGTACTTC TRBV11-3 . 14 . TRBJ2-5
CASSLVFSWNTGELFF TGTGCCAGCAGCTTAGTGTTTAGCTGGAACACCGGGGAGCTGTTTTTT TRBV11-2 medium-sized 16 . TRBJ2-2
CASSSDQGFHNEQFF TGTGCCAGCAGTTCGGACCAGGGTTTCCACAATGAGCAGTTCTTC TRBV6-5 few 15 . TRBJ2-1
CASSPPGLANEQYF TGTGCCAGCAGCCCACCGGGACTAGCGAATGAGCAGTACTTC TRBV6-1 . 14 TRBD2 TRBJ2-7
CAGRGTLSTNTQYF TGTGCCGGCAGGGGGACGCTAAGCACAAACACGCAGTATTTC TRBV6-1 . 14 TRBD1 TRBJ2-3
CASSPSGSNTGELFF TGTGCCAGCAGTCCTAGCGGGTCGAACACCGGGGAGCTGTTTTTT TRBV6-1 medium-sized 15 TRBD2 TRBJ2-2
CATNGRGRRAKNMQYF TGTGCCACCAACGGGAGGGGGCGGCGTGCCAAAAACATGCAGTACTTC TRBV27 . 16 . TRBJ2-4
CASSSHTGGSTDTQYF TGTGCCAGCAGCTCACATACAGGGGGGAGCACAGATACGCAGTATTTT TRBV11-2 . 16 TRBD1 TRBJ2-3
CASSLVPSGEIQYF TGTGCCAGCAGCTTAGTTCCTAGTGGGGAGATCCAGTATTTC TRBV7-2 . 14 . TRBJ2-5
CASSWGVGGYNEQFF TGTGCCAGCAGCTGGGGGGTCGGGGGATACAATGAGCAGTTCTTC TRBV7-2 . 15 . TRBJ2-1
CASSDLGRCYTNTQYF TGTGCCAGCAGTGACTTGGGGCGATGCTACACAAATACGCAGTATTTC TRBV6-1 . 16 . TRBJ2-4
CASSQDGYRGNYGYTF TGCGCCAGCAGCCAAGACGGCTACAGGGGCAACTATGGCTACACCTTC TRBV4-1 few 16 TRBD1 TRBJ1-2
CAGSGVAGTETQYF TGCGCGGGGAGTGGGGTAGCGGGCACAGAGACGCAGTACTTC TRBV10-2 . 14 TRBD2 TRBJ2-7
CASSYSPTSGYNEQYF TGTGCCAGCAGTTACTCGCCGACTAGCGGTTACAATGAGCAGTACTTC TRBV6-2/TRBV6-3 . 16 TRBD2 TRBJ2-5